This T cell receptor (beta chain) was identified during a study of blood T cell repertoires in COVID-19. Method: immunoSEQ multiplex PCR; TCRdb's copy keeps in-frame clones and lacks some. This sample has under 55,000 clones, with 80% to 90% found just once. V gave up 0 bases and J gave up 4 bases; unmatched junction bases: 6. This CDR3 region has 16 residues. Germline V lookup: CDR1 SGHNT, CDR2 YYREEE (reference sequence). The chain has TRBV5-4 and TRBJ2-1; TRBD2 matches 8 bases. This sequence originates from a human donor in a cohort sampled during active COVID-19. The source material was peripheral blood. The CDR3 nucleotides are TGTGCCAGCAGCTTGGAAAGGGCTAGCGGGTACAATGAGCAGTTCTTC. Protein product: CASSLERASGYNEQFF.